This T cell receptor beta chain originates from a study of blood T cells in healthy people across ages. The germline gives CDR1 SEHNR, CDR2 FQNEAQ (reference sequence). Trimming took 4 bases from V and 2 from J, leaving 11 bases between them. There are 14 residues in the CDR3. Alongside a J-beta primer mix, a sample-barcoded 5' primer served in a second PCR lasting roughly 7 to 11 cycles. TCRdb recomputed calls from the 5' RACE reads with MiXCR, one row per CDR3 protein. This repertoire shows 450,000 to 700,000 distinct CDR3 sequences, approximately 25% found once; its top ten account for approximately 17%. Each donor gave ten milliliters of peripheral blood.

This TCR was sampled from a woman aged 70-85 years in good health. The specimen was blood. V is TRBV7-9 and J is TRBJ1-2; tentative D call: TRBD1 (5 bases). The CDR3 DNA follows: TGTGCCAGCAGCTCCGGGACGACCAACTATGGCTACACCTTC. Translating it yields CASSSGTTNYGYTF.